This T cell receptor beta chain was retrieved from a study of response to subunit inactivated influenza vaccine. TCRdb ran MiXCR on the RT-PCR reads and lists one entry per CDR3 protein. The sample yields hundreds of thousands of distinct CDR3 sequences, approximately 10% seen once. The CDR3 extends over 15 amino acids. From germline, CDR1 is SGHTA and CDR2 FQGNSA. V lost 1 base and J 1 base, leaving 10 bases between the germline ends. The same data also went into a second study, on T cells expressing NK-cell markers. That paper adds: 5'RACE template switching with UMIs generated TCR beta cDNA. Within the sequenced cohort of eight donors, seven exhibited HCMV seropositivity and one was seronegative.

Sequencing was performed on PBMCs from blood, taken on the day of vaccination. The rearrangement uses TRBV7-2 and TRBJ2-5, with D hard to call. The clonotype originates from a man in his fifties or sixties who received an inactivated influenza vaccine. CDR3 region: CASSLVYGSQETQYF. For the CDR3, the DNA is TGTGCCAGCAGCTTAGTTTATGGCTCCCAAGAGACCCAGTACTTC.